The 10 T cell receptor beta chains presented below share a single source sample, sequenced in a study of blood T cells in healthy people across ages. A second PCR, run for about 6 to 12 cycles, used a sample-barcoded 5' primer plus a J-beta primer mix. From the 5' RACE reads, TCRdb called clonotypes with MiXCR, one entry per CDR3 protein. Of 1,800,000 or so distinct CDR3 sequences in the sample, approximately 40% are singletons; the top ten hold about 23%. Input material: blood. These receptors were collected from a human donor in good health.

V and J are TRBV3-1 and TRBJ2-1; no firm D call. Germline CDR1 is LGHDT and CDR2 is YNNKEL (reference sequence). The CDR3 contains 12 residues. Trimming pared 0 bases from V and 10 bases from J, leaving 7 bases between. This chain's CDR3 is CASSQDILEQFF. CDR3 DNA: TGTGCCAGCAGCCAAGACATTCTCGAGCAGTTCTTC.

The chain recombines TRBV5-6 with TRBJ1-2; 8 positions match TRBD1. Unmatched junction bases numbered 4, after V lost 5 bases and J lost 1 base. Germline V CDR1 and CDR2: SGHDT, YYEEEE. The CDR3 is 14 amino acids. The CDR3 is CASRVTGDNYGYTF. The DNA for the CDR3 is TGTGCCAGCAGGGTGACAGGGGATAACTATGGCTACACCTTC.

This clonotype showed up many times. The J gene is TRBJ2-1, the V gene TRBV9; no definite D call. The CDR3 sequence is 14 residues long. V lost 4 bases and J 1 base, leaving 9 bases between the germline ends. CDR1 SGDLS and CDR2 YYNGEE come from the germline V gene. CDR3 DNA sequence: TGTGCCAGCAGCTCCCAAGGGTCCTACAATGAGCAGTTCTTC. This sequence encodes CASSSQGSYNEQFF.

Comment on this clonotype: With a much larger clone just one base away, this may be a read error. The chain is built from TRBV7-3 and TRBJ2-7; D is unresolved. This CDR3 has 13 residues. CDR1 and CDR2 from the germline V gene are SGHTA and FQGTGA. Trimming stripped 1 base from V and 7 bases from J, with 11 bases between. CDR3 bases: TGTGCCAGCAGCTTAAACAGTTACAATGAGCAGTACTTC. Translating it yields CASSLNSYNEQYF.

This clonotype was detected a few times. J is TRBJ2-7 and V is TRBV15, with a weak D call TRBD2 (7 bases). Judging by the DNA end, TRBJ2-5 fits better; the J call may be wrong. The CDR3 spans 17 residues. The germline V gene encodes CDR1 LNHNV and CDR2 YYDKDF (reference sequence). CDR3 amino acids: CATSRDLPRGGLETQYF. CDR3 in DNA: TGTGCCACCAGCAGAGATCTCCCCCGCGGGGGCCTGGAGACCCAGTACTTC.

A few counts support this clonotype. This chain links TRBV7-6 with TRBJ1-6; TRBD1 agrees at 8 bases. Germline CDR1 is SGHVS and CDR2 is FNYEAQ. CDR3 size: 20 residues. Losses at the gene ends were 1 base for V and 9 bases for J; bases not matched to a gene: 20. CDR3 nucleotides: TGTGCCAGCAGCTTAGTAACTTGGTACAGGGGGACCTCCATCGGTTCACCCCTCCACTTT. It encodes CASSLVTWYRGTSIGSPLHF. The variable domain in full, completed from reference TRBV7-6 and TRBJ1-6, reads GAGVSQSPRYKVTKRGQDVALRCDPISGHVSLYWYRQALGQGPEFLTYFNYEAQQDKSGLPNDRFSAERPEGSISTLTIQRTEQRDSAMYRCASSLVTWYRGTSIGSPLHFGNGTRLTVT.

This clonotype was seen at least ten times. CDR3 sequence reads: CATSSHRGSYEQYF. CDR3 DNA: TGTGCCACCAGCTCCCACCGTGGCTCCTACGAGCAGTACTTC. The rearrangement uses TRBV15 and TRBJ2-7; D gene uncertain. Trimming removed 5 bases at V and 0 bases at J, with 11 bases between. This CDR3 has 14 amino acids. Germline assignment: CDR1 LNHNV and CDR2 YYDKDF (reference sequence).

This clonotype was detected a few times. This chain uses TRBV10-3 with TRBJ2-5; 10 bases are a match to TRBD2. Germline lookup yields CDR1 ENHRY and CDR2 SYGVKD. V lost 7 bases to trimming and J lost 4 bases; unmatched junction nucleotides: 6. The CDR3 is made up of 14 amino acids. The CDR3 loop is CAIIAGGGGETQYF. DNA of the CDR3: TGTGCCATCATAGCGGGGGGCGGCGGAGAGACCCAGTACTTC.

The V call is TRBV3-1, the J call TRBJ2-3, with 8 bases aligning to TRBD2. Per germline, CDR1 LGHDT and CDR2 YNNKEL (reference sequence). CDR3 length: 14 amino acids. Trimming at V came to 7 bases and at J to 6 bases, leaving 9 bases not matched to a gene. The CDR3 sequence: CASTRNRLADTQYF. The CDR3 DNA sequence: TGTGCCAGCACCCGAAATCGACTAGCGGATACGCAGTATTTT.

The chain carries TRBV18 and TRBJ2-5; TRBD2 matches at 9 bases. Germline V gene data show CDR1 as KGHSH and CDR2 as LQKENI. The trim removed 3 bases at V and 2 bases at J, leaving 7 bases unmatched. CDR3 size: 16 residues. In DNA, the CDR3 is TGTGCCAGCTCACCTAGCGGGGGACGCTATCAAGAGACCCAGTACTTC. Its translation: CASSPSGGRYQETQYF.